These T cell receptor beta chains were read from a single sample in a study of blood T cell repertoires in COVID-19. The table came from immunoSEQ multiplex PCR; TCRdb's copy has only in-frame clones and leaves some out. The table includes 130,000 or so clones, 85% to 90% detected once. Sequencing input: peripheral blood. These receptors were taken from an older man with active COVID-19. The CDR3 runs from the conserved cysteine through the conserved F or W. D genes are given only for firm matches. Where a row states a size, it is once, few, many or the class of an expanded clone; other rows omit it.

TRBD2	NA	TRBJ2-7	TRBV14	TGTGCCAGCAGCCAAGTAAGAGCTAGCGGGAGGGCCCGGGGATACGAGCAGTACTTC	CASSQVRASGRARGYEQYF
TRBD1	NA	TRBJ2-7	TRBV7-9	TGTGCCAGCAGCTTGGGGACAGGGGAGGCCTACGAGCAGTACTTC	CASSLGTGEAYEQYF
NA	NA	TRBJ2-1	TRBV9	TGTGCCAGCAGCGTCGGGGGCGGGAGAGAGAAATACAATGAGCAGTTCTTC	CASSVGGGREKYNEQFF
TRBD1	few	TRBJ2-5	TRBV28	TGTGCCAGCACCCTTCAGGGGGCTGGTGAGACCCAGTACTTC	CASTLQGAGETQYF
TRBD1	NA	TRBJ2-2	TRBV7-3	TGTGCCAGCAGCACGGGACAGGGAGGAACCGGGGAGCTGTTTTTT	CASSTGQGGTGELFF
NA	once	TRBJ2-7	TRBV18	TGTGCCAGCTCACCAGCAGGAAACCACGAGCAGTACTTC	CASSPAGNHEQYF
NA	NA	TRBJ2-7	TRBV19	TGTGCCAGTAGTAGCCAGGGTGCCTCCTACGAGCAGTACTTC	CASSSQGASYEQYF
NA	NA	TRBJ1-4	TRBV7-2	TGTGCCAGCAGCCCAAATACAGGGAGGGGCGAAAAACTGTTTTTT	CASSPNTGRGEKLFF
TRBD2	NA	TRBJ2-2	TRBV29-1	TGCAGCGCGACTAGCGGGCACACCGGGGAGCTGTTTTTT	CSATSGHTGELFF
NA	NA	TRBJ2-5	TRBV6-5	TGTGCCAGCAGTTACTCCCCCCGAGAGACCCAGTACTTC	CASSYSPRETQYF
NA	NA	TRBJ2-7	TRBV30	TGTGCCTGGAGTAACTTCGCAAAGGAGGGGTACGAGCAGTACTTC	CAWSNFAKEGYEQYF
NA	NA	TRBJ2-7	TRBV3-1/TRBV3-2	TGTGCCAGCAGCCTCCGGACTAATTCCTACGAGCAGTACTTC	CASSLRTNSYEQYF
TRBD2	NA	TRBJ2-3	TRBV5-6	TGTGCCAGCCTCATTGCGGGAGATGAAGATACGCAGTATTTT	CASLIAGDEDTQYF
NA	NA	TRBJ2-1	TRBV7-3	TGTGCCAGCAGCTCACAGGGGCCGGGGGTCTACAATGAGCAGTTCTTC	CASSSQGPGVYNEQFF
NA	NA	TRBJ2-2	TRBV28	TGTGCCAGCAGACTAGCGATTCGGAGGGGGACCGGGGAGCTGTTTTTT	CASRLAIRRGTGELFF
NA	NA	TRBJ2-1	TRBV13	TGTGCCAGCAGCTTAAAAGGGGGACCGCGCTACAATGAGCAGTTCTTC	CASSLKGGPRYNEQFF
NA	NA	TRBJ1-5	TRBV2	TGTGCCAGCAGCGGACAGATGGATCAGCCCCAGCATTTT	CASSGQMDQPQHF
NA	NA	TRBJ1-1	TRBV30	TGTGCCCGATCACCAGGGATCGGGACTGAAGCTTTCTTT	CARSPGIGTEAFF
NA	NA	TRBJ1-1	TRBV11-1	TGTGCCAGCAGCTTAGAACAACCCCCGGGCACTGAAGCTTTCTTT	CASSLEQPPGTEAFF
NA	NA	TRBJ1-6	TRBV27	TGTGCCAGCAGTGCGGGCCCCGAGTATTCACCCCTCCACTTT	CASSAGPEYSPLHF
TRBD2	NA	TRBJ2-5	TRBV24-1	TGTGCCACCAGTGATTTATTCGGGGGGAAGTTGGCAGAGACCCAGTACTTC	CATSDLFGGKLAETQYF
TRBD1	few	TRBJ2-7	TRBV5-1	TGCGCCAGCAGCTGGGACAGGGGTTCCTACGAGCAGTACTTC	CASSWDRGSYEQYF
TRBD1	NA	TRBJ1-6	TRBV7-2	TGTGCCAGCAGCCCCGACAGGGGGCGGCCACCCCTCCACTTT	CASSPDRGRPPLHF
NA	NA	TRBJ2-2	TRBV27	TGTGCCAGCCGTAAACAGGGCGAATTTCGCCCCGGGGAGCTGTTTTTT	CASRKQGEFRPGELFF
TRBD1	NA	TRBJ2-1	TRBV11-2	TGTGCCAGCAGCTTAGGGGGACAGGGGGCGAGGTACAATGAGCAGTTCTTC	CASSLGGQGARYNEQFF
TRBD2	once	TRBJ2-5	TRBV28	TGTGCCAGCAGTTTAGTAGCGGGAGTACAAGAGACCCAGTACTTC	CASSLVAGVQETQYF
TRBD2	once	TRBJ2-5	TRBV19	TGTGCCAGTAGTACCCTAGCGGAACCGAGGGAGACCCAGTACTTC	CASSTLAEPRETQYF